The rows below give T cell receptor beta chains drawn from one sample of a study of blood T cell repertoires in COVID-19. Here immunoSEQ multiplex PCR was the method, and the copy in TCRdb shows in-frame clones only, minus some. The sample lists 250,000 to 300,000 clones, more than 75% occurring once. The sequencing input was PBMCs or T cells enriched from blood (not recorded which). Receptors were obtained from a woman aged 55-70 years in a cohort exposed to, infected with or recovered from COVID-19 (not recorded which). CDR3s include the opening cysteine and the closing phenylalanine or tryptophan. Each record gives: J gene, D gene, clone size, V gene, CDR3 protein, CDR3 DNA. A D gene is named only where the DNA matches it firmly. The size entry is marked missing in some rows and otherwise reads once, few, many or a size class.

TRBJ1-5 TRBD1 NA TRBV27 CASSSYRGESNQPQHF TGTGCCAGCAGTTCGTACAGGGGGGAAAGCAATCAGCCCCAGCATTTT
TRBJ2-1 TRBD2 NA TRBV11-2 CASSLNPSGRNEQFF TGTGCCAGCAGCTTGAATCCTAGCGGGAGGAATGAGCAGTTCTTC
TRBJ2-1 TRBD2 NA TRBV19 CASGNYNEQFF TGTGCAAGCGGGAACTACAATGAGCAGTTCTTC
TRBJ2-7 NA NA TRBV27 CASSPRDRAPAGVGEQYF TGTGCCAGCAGTCCCCGGGACAGGGCCCCAGCGGGAGTGGGTGAGCAGTACTTC
TRBJ1-5 TRBD1 few TRBV27 CASSPPGQGNQPQHF TGTGCCAGCAGTCCTCCGGGACAGGGAAATCAGCCCCAGCATTTT
TRBJ2-2 NA NA TRBV7-9 CASSLAGATGELFF TGTGCCAGCAGCTTAGCGGGAGCTACCGGGGAGCTGTTTTTT
TRBJ1-6 TRBD1 NA TRBV28 CATPSGQGLDNSPLHF TGTGCCACCCCGAGCGGACAGGGTCTTGATAATTCACCCCTCCACTTT
TRBJ2-3 TRBD2 NA TRBV7-2 CASTFTGGDWGLSTDTQYF TGTGCCAGCACCTTTACGGGGGGGGATTGGGGTTTGAGCACAGATACGCAGTATTTT
TRBJ2-3 TRBD2 NA TRBV30 CAWSHPGLAASTDTQYF TGTGCCTGGAGCCACCCGGGACTAGCGGCTAGCACAGATACGCAGTATTTT
TRBJ2-3 NA NA TRBV5-5 CASSLVGGTPDTQYF TGTGCCAGCAGCTTGGTTGGCGGGACCCCAGATACGCAGTATTTT
TRBJ2-7 TRBD2 NA TRBV2 CASRERTSGSNEQYF TGTGCCAGCAGAGAAAGGACTAGCGGGAGTAACGAGCAGTACTTC
TRBJ1-3 NA NA TRBV19 CASSMKLKYTRHGNTIYF TGTGCCAGTAGTATGAAGCTAAAGTATACGAGGCATGGAAACACCATATATTTT
TRBJ2-6 NA NA TRBV6-4 CASSDGRYSGANVLTF TGTGCCAGCAGTGACGGTCGCTACTCTGGGGCCAACGTCCTGACTTTC
TRBJ2-7 NA NA TRBV3-1/TRBV3-2 CASSQTGSSYEQYF TGTGCCAGCAGTCAAACTGGGAGCTCCTACGAGCAGTACTTC
TRBJ2-7 TRBD2 once TRBV19 CASPLGTSGRAYEQYF TGTGCCAGTCCCTTGGGGACTAGCGGGAGGGCCTACGAGCAGTACTTC
TRBJ2-6 TRBD2 few TRBV15 CATSRDQRTSSPGANVLTF TGTGCCACCAGCAGAGATCAGAGGACTAGCAGCCCTGGGGCCAACGTCCTGACTTTC